This T cell receptor beta chain was identified during a study of shared T cell receptors in the human thymus (dated by TCRdb to 2020 to 2023). Study-wide context: The study investigated the way shared, self-reactive T-cell receptor alpha chains are produced in the human thymus.

This clone has only one observation. The antigen it recognizes is unknown. Per-nucleotide qualities are absent, and no much larger clonotype sits a single base away. The germline V gene provides CDR1 SGHRS and CDR2 YFSETQ. The CDR3 runs 17 amino acids, cysteine and phenylalanine included. Only the CDR3 part of the read is kept: 51 bases, read in frame from the first base. The junction shows trimming of 0 bases on V and 7 bases on J, and the gene matches do not reach 7 bases of it. The protocol used for the library was the immunoSEQ multiplex PCR assay. TCRdb carries this immuneACCESS record with in-frame sequences only. Its versions omit some clonotypes, under half of them owing to an unresolved V gene in the studies checked, with the rest unexplained. In this sample the table shows about 660,000 clones, around 87% of which occur a single time. The top ten hold approximately 0.01% of the sample. These data were also filed under a second study, of human thymus T cells. The second study's paper adds: The donors were immunologically healthy infants in Finland who had open corrective cardiac surgery for congenital heart defects. Thymus tissue was obtained as surgical resects removed during corrective cardiac surgery. Biased V and J gene segment usage appeared to be present in both thymic and peripheral blood repertoires. The related research reported highly overlapping thymic TCR repertoires among unrelated individuals. The study characterized TCR alpha and beta repertoires from under ten infant thymus samples and a few related peripheral blood samples. Donor ages ranged from about 7 to 250 days, and the cohort comprised over 5 male and two female infants. After being mechanically released from the tissue, thymocytes were kept at -70 degrees C in pellets of roughly 8.5-34 million cells. Genomic DNA was extracted from frozen cell pellets with a QIAsymphony instrument. TCRB and TCRAD loci were amplified from a standardized quantity of quality-controlled genomic DNA using the immunoSEQ multiplex PCR assay. Amplicons spanned the V(D)J region at a length sufficient to cover the CDR3 and identify V and J genes. The commercial immunoSEQ service was used to sequence amplicons on an Illumina platform. Primer bias and sequencing errors were corrected as previously described, and TCRAD and TCRB were defined on the basis of the IMGT database. immunoSEQ Analyzer 3.0 and VDJTools were used for repertoire analysis, which covered basic statistics, V/J segment usage, diversity estimates, rarefaction and pairwise overlap. To estimate diversity, the Chao1, ChaoE, Efron-Thisted, Shannon and inverse Simpson indices were applied, and diversity was also estimated on datasets down-sampled to the smallest sample. Repertoire overlap used strict matching of CDR3 nucleotide sequence, V gene and J gene, with Jaccard-based multidimensional scaling clustering. Thymus samples yielded on average about 810,000 unique TCRB clonotypes, compared with 65,000 to 100,000 from blood samples.

The chain couples TRBV5-1 to TRBJ2-1, with TRBD2 matching 13 junction bases. The sample comprised thymocytes. The source of this sequence is a boy less than two years old with a congenital heart defect. Donor details come from another sample of the same person, matched by shared clones. The CDR3 here reads CASSLGLAGGGGNEQFF. The sequenced DNA is TGCGCCAGCAGCTTGGGACTAGCGGGAGGAGGGGGAAATGAGCAGTTCTTC. The variable domain in full, with residues beyond the CDR3 obtained from the reference TRBV5-1 and TRBJ2-1 genes, is KAGVTQTPRYLIKTRGQQVTLSCSPISGHRSVSWYQQTPGQGLQFLFEYFSETQRNKGNFPGRFSGRQFSNSRSEMNVSTLELGDSALYLCASSLGLAGGGGNEQFFGPGTRLTVL.